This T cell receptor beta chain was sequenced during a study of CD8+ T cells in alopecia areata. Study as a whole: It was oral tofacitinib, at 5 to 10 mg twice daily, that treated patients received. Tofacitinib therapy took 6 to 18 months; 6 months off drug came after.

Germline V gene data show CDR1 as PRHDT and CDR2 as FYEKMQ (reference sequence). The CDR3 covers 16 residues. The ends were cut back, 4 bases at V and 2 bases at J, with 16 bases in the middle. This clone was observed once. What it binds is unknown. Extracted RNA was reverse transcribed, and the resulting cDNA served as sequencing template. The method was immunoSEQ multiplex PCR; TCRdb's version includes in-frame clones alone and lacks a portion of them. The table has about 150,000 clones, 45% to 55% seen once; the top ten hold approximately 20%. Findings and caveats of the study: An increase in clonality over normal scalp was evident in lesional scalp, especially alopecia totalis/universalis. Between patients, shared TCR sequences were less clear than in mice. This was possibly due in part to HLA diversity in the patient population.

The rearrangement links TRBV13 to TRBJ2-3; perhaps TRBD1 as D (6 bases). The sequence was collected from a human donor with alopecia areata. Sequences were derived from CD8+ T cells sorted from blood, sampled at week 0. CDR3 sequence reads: CASSSRGAGVTDTQYF. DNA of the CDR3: TGTGCCAGCAGCTCCCGGGGTGCAGGGGTCACAGATACGCAGTATTTT.